This T cell receptor beta chain was documented in a study of blood T cells in healthy people across ages. With a J-beta primer mix and a sample-barcoded 5' primer, a second PCR ran about 6 to 11 cycles. From the 5' RACE reads, TCRdb called clonotypes with MiXCR, one entry per CDR3 protein. The sample lists under 1,000,000 distinct CDR3 sequences; 35% to 60% were seen once. Trimming cost V 1 base and J 0 bases, with 7 bases left between them. Germline V gene sequence: CDR1 SGHRS, CDR2 YFSETQ. This CDR3 has 14 amino acids. The table lists this clonotype with a count of one. The antigen remains unidentified. The study's findings and limits: Donor CMV status was unknown, possibly confounding expanded clonotype changes.

The rearrangement uses TRBV5-1 and TRBJ2-5; no firm D call. Sequencing input: blood. This TCR derives from a man at least 80 years old in good health. In DNA form, the CDR3 reads TGCGCCAGCAGCTTGAACGGGTACCAAGAGACCCAGTACTTC. Its protein is CASSLNGYQETQYF.